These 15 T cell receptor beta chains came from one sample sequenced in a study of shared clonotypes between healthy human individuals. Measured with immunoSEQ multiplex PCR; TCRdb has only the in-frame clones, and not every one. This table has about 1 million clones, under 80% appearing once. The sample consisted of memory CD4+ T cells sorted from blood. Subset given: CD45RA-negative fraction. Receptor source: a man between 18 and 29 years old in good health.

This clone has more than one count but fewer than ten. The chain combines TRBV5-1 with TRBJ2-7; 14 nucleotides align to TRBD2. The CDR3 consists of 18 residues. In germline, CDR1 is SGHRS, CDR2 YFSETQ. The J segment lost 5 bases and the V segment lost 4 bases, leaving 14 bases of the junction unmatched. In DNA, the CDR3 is TGCGCCAGCAGCCACGGGACTAGCGGGGGTCAGAACAGCGACGAGCAGTACTTC. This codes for CASSHGTSGGQNSDEQYF. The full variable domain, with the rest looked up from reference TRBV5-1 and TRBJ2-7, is KAGVTQTPRYLIKTRGQQVTLSCSPISGHRSVSWYQQTPGQGLQFLFEYFSETQRNKGNFPGRFSGRQFSNSRSEMNVSTLELGDSALYLCASSHGTSGGQNSDEQYFGPGTRLTVT.

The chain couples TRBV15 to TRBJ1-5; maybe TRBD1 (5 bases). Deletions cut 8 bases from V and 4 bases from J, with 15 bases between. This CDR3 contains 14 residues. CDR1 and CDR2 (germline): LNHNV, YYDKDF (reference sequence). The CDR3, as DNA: TGTGCCACCGTGGCACCGGGGCCGAATCAGCCCCAGCATTTT. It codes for CATVAPGPNQPQHF. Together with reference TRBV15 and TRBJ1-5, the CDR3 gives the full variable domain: DAMVIQNPRYQVTQFGKPVTLSCSQTLNHNVMYWYQQKSSQAPKLLFHYYDKDFNNEADTPDNFQSRRPNTSFCFLDIRSPGLGDTAMYLCATVAPGPNQPQHFGDGTRLSIL.

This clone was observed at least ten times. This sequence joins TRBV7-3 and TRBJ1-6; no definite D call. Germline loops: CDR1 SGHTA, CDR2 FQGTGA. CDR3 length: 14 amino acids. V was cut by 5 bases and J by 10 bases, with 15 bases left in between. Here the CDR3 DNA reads TGTGCCAGCAGCGGCAGTCTCTTGGGCTCACCCCTCCACTTT. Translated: CASSGSLLGSPLHF.

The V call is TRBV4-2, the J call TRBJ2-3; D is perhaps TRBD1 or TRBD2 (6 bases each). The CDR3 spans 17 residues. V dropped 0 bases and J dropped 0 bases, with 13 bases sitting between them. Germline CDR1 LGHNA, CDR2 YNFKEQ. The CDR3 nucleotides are TGTGCCAGCAGCCAAGAGACCGAGGGGGGTAGCACAGATACGCAGTATTTT. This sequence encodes CASSQETEGGSTDTQYF.

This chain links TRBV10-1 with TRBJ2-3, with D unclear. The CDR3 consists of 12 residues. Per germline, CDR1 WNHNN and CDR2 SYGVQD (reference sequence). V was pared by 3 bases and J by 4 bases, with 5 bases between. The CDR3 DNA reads TGCGCCAGCAGTGAAAGTCCAGATACGCAGTATTTT. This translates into CASSESPDTQYF.

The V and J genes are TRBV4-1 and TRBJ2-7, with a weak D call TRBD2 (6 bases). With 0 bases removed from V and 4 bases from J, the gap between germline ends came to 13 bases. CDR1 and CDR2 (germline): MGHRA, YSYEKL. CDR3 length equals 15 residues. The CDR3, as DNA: TGCGCCAGCAGCCAAGATTCCCGGGGGTTTTACGAGCAGTACTTC. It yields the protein CASSQDSRGFYEQYF.

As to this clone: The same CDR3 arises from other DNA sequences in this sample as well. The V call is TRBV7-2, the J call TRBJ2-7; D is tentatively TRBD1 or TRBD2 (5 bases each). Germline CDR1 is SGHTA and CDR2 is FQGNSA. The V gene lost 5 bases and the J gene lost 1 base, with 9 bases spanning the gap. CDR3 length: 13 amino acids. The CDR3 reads CASSRGGSYEQYF. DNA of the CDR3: TGTGCCAGCAGCCGGGGCGGGTCCTACGAGCAGTACTTC.

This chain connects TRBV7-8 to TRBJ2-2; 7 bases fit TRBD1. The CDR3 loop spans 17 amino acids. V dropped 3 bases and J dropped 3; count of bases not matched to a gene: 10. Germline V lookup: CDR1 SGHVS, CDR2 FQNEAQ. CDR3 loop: CASSFGYRGADTGELFF. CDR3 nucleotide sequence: TGTGCCAGCAGCTTTGGGTACAGGGGAGCGGACACCGGGGAGCTGTTTTTT. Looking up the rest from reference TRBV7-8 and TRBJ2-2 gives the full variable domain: GAGVSQSPRYKVAKRGQDVALRCDPISGHVSLFWYQQALGQGPEFLTYFQNEAQLDKSGLPSDRFFAERPEGSVSTLKIQRTQQEDSAVYLCASSFGYRGADTGELFFGEGSRLTVL.

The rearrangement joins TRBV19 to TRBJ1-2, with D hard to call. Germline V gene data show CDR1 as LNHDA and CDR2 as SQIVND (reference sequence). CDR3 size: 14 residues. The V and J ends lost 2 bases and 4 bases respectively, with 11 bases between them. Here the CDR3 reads CASSIRVEVYGYTF. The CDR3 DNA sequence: TGTGCCAGTAGTATAAGGGTGGAAGTCTATGGCTACACCTTC.

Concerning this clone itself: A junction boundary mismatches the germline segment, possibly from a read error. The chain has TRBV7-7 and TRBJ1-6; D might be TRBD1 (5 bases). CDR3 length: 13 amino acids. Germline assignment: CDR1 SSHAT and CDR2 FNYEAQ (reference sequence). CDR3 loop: CASSPERGSPLHF. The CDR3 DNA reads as TGTGCTAGCAGCCCCGAAAGGGGTTCACCCCTCCACTTT.

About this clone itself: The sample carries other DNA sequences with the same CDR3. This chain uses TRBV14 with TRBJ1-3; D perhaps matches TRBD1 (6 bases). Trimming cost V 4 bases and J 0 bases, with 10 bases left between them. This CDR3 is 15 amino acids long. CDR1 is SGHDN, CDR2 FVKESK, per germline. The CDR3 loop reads CASSLGQNSGNTIYF. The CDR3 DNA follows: TGTGCCAGCAGCCTCGGACAGAACTCTGGAAACACCATATATTTT. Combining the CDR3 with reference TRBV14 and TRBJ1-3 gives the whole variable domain EAGVTQFPSHSVIEKGQTVTLRCDPISGHDNLYWYRRVMGKEIKFLLHFVKESKQDESGMPNNRFLAERTGGTYSTLKVQPAELEDSGVYFCASSLGQNSGNTIYFGEGSWLTVV.

CDR3 residues: CAGRLNTEAFF. The CDR3 DNA follows: TGTGCCGGGAGACTGAACACTGAAGCTTTCTTT. V is TRBV6-1 and J is TRBJ1-1, with D unresolved. This CDR3 is 11 amino acids long. The ends were cut back, 11 bases at V and 0 bases at J, with 7 bases in the middle. Germline V gives CDR1 MNHNS, CDR2 SASEGT.

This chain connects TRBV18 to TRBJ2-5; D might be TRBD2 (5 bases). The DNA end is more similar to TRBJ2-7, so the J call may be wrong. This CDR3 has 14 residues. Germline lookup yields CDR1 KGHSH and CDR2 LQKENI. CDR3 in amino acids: CASSPGKRNYEQYF. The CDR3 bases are TGTGCCAGCTCACCCGGGAAGCGGAACTACGAGCAGTACTTC.

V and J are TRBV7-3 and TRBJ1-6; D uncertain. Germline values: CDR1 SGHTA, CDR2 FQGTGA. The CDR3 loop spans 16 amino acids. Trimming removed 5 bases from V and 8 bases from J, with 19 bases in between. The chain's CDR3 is CASSDLRVPRDSPLHF. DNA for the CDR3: TGTGCCAGCAGCGACCTACGGGTCCCGAGGGATTCACCCCTCCACTTT.

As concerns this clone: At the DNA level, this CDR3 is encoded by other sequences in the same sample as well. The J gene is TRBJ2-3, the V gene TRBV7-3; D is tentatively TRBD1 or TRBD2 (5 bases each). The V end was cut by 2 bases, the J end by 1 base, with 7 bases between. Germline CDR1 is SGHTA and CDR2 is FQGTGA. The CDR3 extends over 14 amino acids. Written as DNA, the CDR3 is TGTGCCAGCAGCTTACAGGGAGGCACAGATACGCAGTATTTT. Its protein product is CASSLQGGTDTQYF.